This T cell receptor beta chain emerged from a study of T-cell reconstitution after alpha-beta-depleted transplantation in children. For TCRbeta, the library was prepared with unique molecular identifiers. TCRdb itself ran the PCR reads through MiXCR, one entry per CDR3 protein. This sample has 190,000 or so distinct CDR3 sequences; just over 14% occur once, and the top ten carry roughly 13%. Deletions cut 4 bases from V and 12 bases from J, with 16 bases between. The CDR3 loop spans 13 amino acids. CDR1 and CDR2 (germline): SEHNR, FQNEAQ (reference sequence). V and J are TRBV7-9 and TRBJ2-1; D is unclear. Sequences were derived from PBMCs from the stem cell graft donor, sampled from the stem cell graft. The sequence was collected from a human donor who donated a stem cell graft to a child with acute lymphoblastic leukemia. Written as DNA, the CDR3 is TGTGCCAGCAGCTCGGACCGTGCGGTGGGGCAGTTCTTC. Its protein product is CASSSDRAVGQFF.